A single sample gave rise to the 25 T cell receptor beta chains below, sequenced in a study of blood T cell repertoires in COVID-19. Assay used: immunoSEQ multiplex PCR; TCRdb lists only in-frame clones, some missing. The repertoire holds tens of thousands of clones, with about 80% as singletons. The sequenced sample consisted of peripheral blood. Receptors originate from a woman between 65 and 79 years old with acute or convalescent COVID-19.

The V call is TRBV15, the J call TRBJ2-7; 11 bases are shared with TRBD2. The CDR3 extends over 14 amino acids. The germline V gene encodes CDR1 LNHNV and CDR2 YYDKDF (reference sequence). The V and J ends lost 2 bases and 6 bases, in that order; junction bases with no gene match: 3. The CDR3 sequence: CATSRIAGGLEQYF. The CDR3, as DNA: TGTGCCACCAGCAGAATAGCGGGAGGGCTCGAGCAGTACTTC.

V gene TRBV14 combines with J gene TRBJ2-7; tentatively, D is TRBD1 (7 bases). This CDR3 has 15 residues. CDR1 and CDR2 (germline): SGHDN, FVKESK. V was pared by 6 bases and J by 3 bases, with 18 bases between. CDR3 nucleotides: TGTGCCAGCAGGCGAGGGGGCGGAGGGGGCTACGAGCAGTACTTC. Protein product: CASRRGGGGGYEQYF.

V and J are TRBV6-2 or TRBV6-3 and TRBJ1-1; D unresolved. V was cut by 0 bases and J by 2 bases, with 13 bases left in between. CDR1 is MNHEY and CDR2 is SVGEGT in the germline V gene. This CDR3 region has 16 residues. CDR3 nucleotide sequence: TGTGCCAGCAGTTACTCTCCCAGGATCGTTAACACTGAAGCTTTCTTT. Its protein is CASSYSPRIVNTEAFF.

This chain joins TRBV30 and TRBJ1-5; D unclear. The germline V and J ends were trimmed by 4 bases and 2 bases, with 9 bases remaining between them. This CDR3 is 13 amino acids long. Germline assignment: CDR1 GTSNPN and CDR2 SVGIG (reference sequence). The CDR3 DNA reads TGTGCCTGGACAGGTCTCGGCAATCAGCCCCAGCATTTT. Residues: CAWTGLGNQPQHF.

V and J are TRBV5-6 and TRBJ1-3; a weak D match, TRBD1 (5 bases). The CDR3 has 16 amino acids. Germline values: CDR1 SGHDT, CDR2 YYEEEE. The V gene lost 3 bases and the J gene lost 0 bases, with 13 bases spanning the gap. CDR3 in DNA: TGTGCCAGCAGCTCCGGGACTGACCGCTCTGGAAACACCATATATTTT. Translating it yields CASSSGTDRSGNTIYF.

The gene calls are TRBV9 and TRBJ2-3; TRBD2 is a possible D gene (5 bases). V was trimmed by 4 bases and J by 0 bases, leaving 12 bases between them. Per the germline V gene, CDR1 is SGDLS and CDR2 is YYNGEE. This CDR3 has 15 amino acids. Here the CDR3 DNA reads TGTGCCAGCAGCCGCATCGGACTCAGCACAGATACGCAGTATTTT. Protein sequence: CASSRIGLSTDTQYF.

This chain connects TRBV11-3 to TRBJ1-3, with 7 bases that match TRBD1. The CDR3 is made up of 15 amino acids. After removal of 5 bases from V and 4 bases from J, the junction contained 8 bases not matched to a gene. The germline CDR1 and CDR2 sequences are SGHNT and YENEEA. The CDR3 nucleotides are TGTGCCAGCAGCCCCGGGATGACAGGGGGAAACACCATATATTTT. Residues: CASSPGMTGGNTIYF.

This chain joins TRBV5-4 and TRBJ2-3; D gene unclear. Trimming took 4 bases from V and 3 from J, leaving 3 bases between them. This CDR3 comprises 11 residues. Germline CDR1 is SGHNT and CDR2 is YYREEE (reference sequence). In DNA form, the CDR3 reads TGTGCCAGCAGCACTACAGATACGCAGTATTTT. This encodes CASSTTDTQYF.

This chain uses TRBV7-2 with TRBJ2-1; TRBD2 agrees at 11 bases. The CDR3 has 14 amino acids. V shed 6 bases, J shed 10 bases, and the junction held 8 bases outside the gene matches. Germline values: CDR1 SGHTA, CDR2 FQGNSA. The CDR3: CASRSTSGGREQFF. The CDR3 DNA follows: TGTGCCAGCAGGTCTACTAGCGGGGGCCGGGAGCAGTTCTTC.

The chain recombines TRBV4-3 with TRBJ2-3; D remains unclear. Germline lookup yields CDR1 LGHNA and CDR2 YSLEER. The CDR3 has 15 residues. The ends were cut back, 0 bases at V and 0 bases at J, with 7 bases in the middle. In DNA, the CDR3 is TGCGCCAGCAGCCAAGATCGGGTTAGCACAGATACGCAGTATTTT. This codes for CASSQDRVSTDTQYF.

The chain joins TRBV30 to TRBJ2-2, with 7 bases matching TRBD1. Trimming cost V 4 bases and J 0 bases; bases outside gene matches: 5. The germline gives CDR1 GTSNPN, CDR2 SVGIG (reference sequence). The length of the CDR3 is 15 residues. The CDR3 DNA reads TGTGCCTGGAAAGGGGGCAAAACGAACACCGGGGAGCTGTTTTTT. This sequence encodes CAWKGGKTNTGELFF. Supplemented by reference TRBV30 and TRBJ2-2, the full variable domain reads SQTIHQWPATLVQPVGSPLSLECTVEGTSNPNLYWYRQAAGRGLQLLFYSVGIGQISSEVPQNLSASRPQDRQFILSSKKLLLSDSGFYLCAWKGGKTNTGELFFGEGSRLTVL.

The J gene is TRBJ1-2, the V gene TRBV27; perhaps TRBD1 as D (6 bases). Trimming shortened V by 2 bases and J by 4 bases, and 20 bases separated the two germline ends. Germline V gives CDR1 MNHEY, CDR2 SMNVEV (reference sequence). This CDR3 has 17 amino acids. The DNA for the CDR3 is TGTGCCAGCAGTTTAGGGGGCTCGGGGGGCCAACTCTATGGCTACACCTTC. It encodes CASSLGGSGGQLYGYTF.

The chain joins TRBV18 to TRBJ1-1; 7 bases fit TRBD1. J was trimmed by 5 bases and V by 2 bases; bases with no gene match: 8. The germline V gene encodes CDR1 KGHSH and CDR2 LQKENI. The CDR3 length is 15 residues. The CDR3 sequence: CASSPAPGGRTEAFF. The CDR3 region has the DNA TGTGCCAGCTCACCAGCGCCAGGGGGGAGGACTGAAGCTTTCTTT.

The gene calls are TRBV6-6 and TRBJ1-5; 10 nucleotides align to TRBD1. Germline CDR1 is MNHNY and CDR2 is SVGAGI (reference sequence). J was trimmed by 4 bases and V by 2 bases; bases with no gene match: 5. This CDR3 spans 16 amino acids. CDR3 in amino acids: CASSYRGQGLNQPQHF. The CDR3, as DNA: TGTGCCAGCAGTTACAGGGGACAGGGGCTTAATCAGCCCCAGCATTTT.

The rearrangement links TRBV19 to TRBJ2-7; 7 nucleotides agree with TRBD1. Trimming cost V 1 base and J 3 bases; bases outside gene matches: 6. The CDR3 runs 15 residues. Germline-derived CDR1 and CDR2 are LNHDA and SQIVND (reference sequence). This chain's CDR3 is CASSIAGGVLYEQYF. CDR3 sequence (DNA): TGTGCCAGTAGTATAGCAGGGGGTGTCCTCTACGAGCAGTACTTC.

The chain joins TRBV27 to TRBJ1-2; D gene unclear. CDR3 size: 13 residues. Germline V gives CDR1 MNHEY, CDR2 SMNVEV (reference sequence). Between the trimmed V and J ends, which lost 2 bases and 6 bases, there was a span of 10 bases. CDR3 sequence (DNA): TGTGCCAGCAGTTTAACCGGGTCGGATGGCTACACCTTC. Its translation is CASSLTGSDGYTF.

The chain employs TRBV10-2 and TRBJ2-7; no clear D gene. The CDR3 has 14 amino acids. The ends were cut back, 4 bases at V and 6 bases at J, with 16 bases in the middle. Per the germline V gene, CDR1 is WSHSY and CDR2 is SAAADI. DNA for the CDR3: TGCGCCAGCAGTGGAGGTTCCTCTATAAGCGAGCAGTACTTC. It encodes CASSGGSSISEQYF.

The J gene is TRBJ1-1, the V gene TRBV7-9; D not certain. CDR3 length equals 13 residues. The germline gives CDR1 SEHNR, CDR2 FQNEAQ (reference sequence). Trimming stripped 2 bases from V and 2 bases from J, with 6 bases between. The CDR3 region has the DNA TGTGCCAGCAGCTTAAGCGGCAACACTGAAGCTTTCTTT. Translating it yields CASSLSGNTEAFF.

The V and J genes are TRBV29-1 and TRBJ1-2; 8 nucleotides match TRBD1. The V segment lost 4 bases and the J segment 0 bases; nucleotides outside the gene matches: 13. Per the germline V gene, CDR1 is SQVTM and CDR2 is ANQGSEA. The CDR3 has 17 amino acids. The CDR3 nucleotides read TGCAGCGTTGGTACCTCAGGGGGCAAACTATCTAACTATGGCTACACCTTC. Protein: CSVGTSGGKLSNYGYTF.

V usage is TRBV2 and J usage is TRBJ2-4; a weak D match, TRBD1 (6 bases). The CDR3 covers 15 residues. The V and J ends lost 2 bases and 6 bases respectively, with 14 bases between them. From germline, CDR1 is SNHLY and CDR2 FYNNEI. CDR3 amino acids: CASSEISLQGNIQYF. Written as DNA, the CDR3 is TGTGCCAGCAGTGAAATTTCTCTACAGGGAAACATTCAGTACTTC.

The V and J genes are TRBV7-8 and TRBJ2-1; 8 bases fit TRBD2. With 4 bases clipped from V and 2 bases from J, the junction kept 7 bases outside the gene matches. The CDR3 sequence is 16 residues long. Germline CDR1 reads SGHVS; CDR2 reads FQNEAQ. The CDR3 sequence is CASSSPAGDPYNEQFF. The CDR3 DNA reads TGTGCCAGCAGCTCGCCAGCGGGGGATCCCTACAATGAGCAGTTCTTC.

The table lists this clone with a count of one. The chain combines TRBV5-4 with TRBJ1-2; D remains ambiguous. In germline, CDR1 is SGHNT, CDR2 YYREEE (reference sequence). V was shortened by 4 bases and J by 0 bases, with 16 bases between the two germline ends. The CDR3 runs to 16 residues. Here the CDR3 DNA reads TGTGCCAGCAGCCCAATGCAAGGGAGGACTAACTATGGCTACACCTTC. Residues: CASSPMQGRTNYGYTF.

The chain links TRBV7-2 to TRBJ1-3, with D perhaps matching TRBD1 (6 bases). Germline V CDR1 and CDR2: SGHTA, FQGNSA. Trimming cost V 5 bases and J 2 bases, with 16 bases left between them. This CDR3 comprises 16 residues. The CDR3 sequence is CASSQTTGFAGNTIYF. The DNA for the CDR3 is TGTGCCAGCAGCCAAACTACAGGGTTTGCTGGAAACACCATATATTTT.

The chain couples TRBV6-2 or TRBV6-3 to TRBJ1-1; D is ambiguous. V lost 6 bases to trimming and J lost 3 bases, with 14 bases between them. Germline assignment: CDR1 MNHEY and CDR2 SVGEGT. The CDR3 is made up of 14 amino acids. The CDR3: CASRYAMRDTEAFF. The CDR3, as DNA: TGTGCCAGCAGGTACGCAATGAGGGACACTGAAGCTTTCTTT.

The count of this clone is one. This rearrangement joins TRBV29-1 to TRBJ2-7; 9 nucleotides line up with TRBD1. Trimming took 1 base from V and 4 from J; bases not matched to a gene: 5. The CDR3 consists of 14 residues. In germline, CDR1 is SQVTM, CDR2 ANQGSEA. CDR3 residues: CSVEGGTGRYEQYF. CDR3 DNA sequence: TGCAGCGTTGAAGGGGGGACAGGGAGATACGAGCAGTACTTC.